This passage covers 16 T cell receptor beta chains from one sample sequenced in a study of blood T cell repertoires in COVID-19 (TCRdb year 2020). Libraries were prepared through the immunoSEQ multiplex PCR assay. The source is immuneACCESS, and TCRdb retained only in-frame sequences with V and J called. Part of the clones is not carried over; for the studies checked, unresolved V genes explain less than half of this, and the remainder is unexplained. For this sample there are approximately 72,000 clones; approximately 89% appear just once. Roughly 13% of the sample is taken by the ten largest. The sequencing sample was made of peripheral blood. The receptors shown here come from a woman aged 60-70 years with acute or convalescent COVID-19.

The chain recombines TRBV19 with TRBJ1-5; D possibly corresponds to TRBD1 (6 bases). Trimming stripped 9 bases from V and 11 bases from J, with 26 bases between. The CDR3 covers 15 residues. Germline lookup yields CDR1 LNHDA and CDR2 SQIVND (reference sequence). The CDR3 nucleotides read TGTGCCAGCACCCCCGGGACATCAACTAAAAAGTCCCAGCATTTT. It codes for CASTPGTSTKKSQHF.

This clone is a singleton in its sample. V usage is TRBV5-4 and J usage is TRBJ1-1, with a tentative D call TRBD1 (6 bases). Germline lookup yields CDR1 SGHNT and CDR2 YYREEE (reference sequence). This CDR3 has 14 amino acids. The V end lost 1 base, the J end lost 4 bases, and 11 bases lay between the germline ends. CDR3 sequence reads: CASSLKQGVTEAFF. CDR3 nucleotide sequence: TGTGCCAGCAGCTTGAAACAGGGAGTCACTGAAGCTTTCTTT.

The chain is built from TRBV9 and TRBJ2-5, with 9 bases lining up with TRBD1. This CDR3 is built from 17 residues. Trimming removed 0 bases from V and 0 bases from J; junction bases left unmatched: 6. Germline values: CDR1 SGDLS, CDR2 YYNGEE. The CDR3 nucleotides read TGTGCCAGCAGCGTAGCTACGGGGGACAGGGACCAAGAGACCCAGTACTTC. Its translation: CASSVATGDRDQETQYF.

The J gene is TRBJ2-7, the V gene TRBV11-2, with 9 nucleotides matching TRBD1. V was pared by 0 bases and J by 4 bases, with 7 bases of the junction left unmatched. CDR1 SGHAT and CDR2 FQNNGV come from the germline V gene. The CDR3 is 16 residues long. The CDR3 region is CASSLDMGQGRYEQYF. CDR3 sequence (DNA): TGTGCCAGCAGCTTAGATATGGGACAGGGTCGATACGAGCAGTACTTC.

The chain is built from TRBV5-5 and TRBJ1-1, with a tentative D call TRBD1 (6 bases). Germline lookup yields CDR1 SGHKS and CDR2 YYEKEE (reference sequence). This CDR3 has 15 residues. Trimming removed 2 bases from V and 3 bases from J, with 14 bases in between. The CDR3 loop reads CASSFTAGVDTEAFF. Here the CDR3 DNA reads TGTGCCAGCAGCTTTACCGCAGGGGTCGACACTGAAGCTTTCTTT.

The chain has TRBV29-1 and TRBJ2-3; a possible D gene is TRBD1 (6 bases). Germline CDR1 is SQVTM and CDR2 is ANQGSEA. V gave up 3 bases and J gave up 1 base, with 8 bases separating them. The CDR3 length is 13 residues. CDR3 nucleotide sequence: TGCAGCGTTGATCAGGGGCGCACAGATACGCAGTATTTT. Protein product: CSVDQGRTDTQYF.

The V and J genes are TRBV5-1 and TRBJ2-7, with 9 bases lining up with TRBD2. Germline V gene lookup returns CDR1 SGHRS and CDR2 YFSETQ. The CDR3 has 14 amino acids. V was clipped by 3 bases and J by 4 bases; unmatched bases: 5. CDR3 DNA sequence: TGCGCCAGCAGCTCGGGACTAGCCCCGTACGAGCAGTACTTC. Its translation: CASSSGLAPYEQYF. Full variable domain (rest looked up from reference TRBV5-1 and TRBJ2-7): KAGVTQTPRYLIKTRGQQVTLSCSPISGHRSVSWYQQTPGQGLQFLFEYFSETQRNKGNFPGRFSGRQFSNSRSEMNVSTLELGDSALYLCASSSGLAPYEQYFGPGTRLTVT.

This chain uses TRBV12-3 or TRBV12-4 with TRBJ1-2; D is ambiguous. Trimming stripped 4 bases from V and 4 bases from J, with 10 bases between. This CDR3 has 13 residues. The CDR3 region has the DNA TGTGCCAGCAGTTCCGTGGGCCCCTATGGCTACACCTTC. Amino acids: CASSSVGPYGYTF.

The CDR3: CASSPRYGGENEQFF. CDR3 DNA sequence: TGTGCCAGCAGCCCGCGTTACGGCGGGGAAAATGAGCAGTTCTTC. The J gene is TRBJ2-1, the V gene TRBV7-9; possibly TRBD2 for D (6 bases). The germline V and J ends were trimmed by 5 bases and 7 bases, with 18 bases remaining between them. Germline lookup yields CDR1 SEHNR and CDR2 FQNEAQ (reference sequence). The length of the CDR3 is 15 residues.

The chain links TRBV4-1 to TRBJ1-2; 7 bases are shared with TRBD1. V lost 1 base and J lost 3; bases outside the gene matches: 5. The CDR3 is made up of 15 amino acids. Germline values: CDR1 MGHRA, CDR2 YSYEKL. CDR3 residues: CASSQVEGADYGYTF. CDR3 DNA sequence: TGCGCCAGCAGCCAAGTGGAGGGGGCCGACTATGGCTACACCTTC.

In its sample, this clone was seen a few times. V usage is TRBV2 and J usage is TRBJ1-3; D is ambiguous. CDR1 and CDR2 from the germline V gene are SNHLY and FYNNEI. Trimming stripped 6 bases from V and 2 bases from J, with 17 bases between. This CDR3 has 16 residues. DNA for the CDR3: TGTGCCAGCAGCCAAGATCGAACCGGGGCTGGAAACACCATATATTTT. Amino acids: CASSQDRTGAGNTIYF.

In its sample, this clone was seen once. V usage is TRBV5-1 and J usage is TRBJ2-1; 7 bases are shared with TRBD1. The CDR3 is 16 amino acids. Per the germline V gene, CDR1 is SGHRS and CDR2 is YFSETQ. V lost 6 bases, J lost 0 bases, and 9 bases stayed unmatched. This CDR3 reads CASTPLRDSSYNEQFF. The CDR3 DNA is TGCGCCAGCACTCCCCTCAGGGACAGCTCCTACAATGAGCAGTTCTTC.

The J gene is TRBJ2-7, the V gene TRBV2; no definite D call. The CDR3 runs 10 residues. Per germline, CDR1 SNHLY and CDR2 FYNNEI. Trimming took off 8 bases at V and 4 bases at J, with 6 bases between the two ends. The chain's CDR3 is CASGQYEQYF. The CDR3 coding sequence is TGTGCCAGCGGTCAGTACGAGCAGTACTTC. Combining the CDR3 with reference TRBV2 and TRBJ2-7 gives the whole variable domain EPEVTQTPSHQVTQMGQEVILRCVPISNHLYFYWYRQILGQKVEFLVSFYNNEISEKSEIFDDQFSVERPDGSNFTLKIRSTKLEDSAMYFCASGQYEQYFGPGTRLTVT.

The chain uses TRBV6-5 and TRBJ2-2; TRBD1 aligns across 7 bases. Germline CDR1 and CDR2: MNHEY and SVGAGI. Trimming at V came to 10 bases and at J to 6 bases, leaving 14 bases not matched to a gene. The CDR3 is made up of 15 amino acids. The CDR3, as DNA: TGTGCCACCTCGTACTCCGAGGGGGCGCCCGGGGAGCTGTTTTTT. Encoded protein: CATSYSEGAPGELFF.

This chain links TRBV6-1 with TRBJ1-5; D not certain. Trimming shortened V by 4 bases and J by 7 bases, and 20 bases separated the two germline ends. CDR1 and CDR2 from the germline V gene are MNHNS and SASEGT. The CDR3 runs 16 residues. Here the CDR3 DNA reads TGTGCCAGCAGTGCCGCCCTTATCGGGGAAGAACAGCCCCAGCATTTT. Translation: CASSAALIGEEQPQHF.

The chain has TRBV7-2 and TRBJ2-7, with TRBD2 identical over 10 bases. Per the germline V gene, CDR1 is SGHTA and CDR2 is FQGNSA. The CDR3 has 16 residues. V lost 11 bases to trimming and J lost 1 base; unmatched junction nucleotides: 14. The CDR3 reads CARGGASGGPSYEQYF. Written as DNA, the CDR3 is TGTGCCCGCGGGGGGGCTAGCGGGGGCCCTTCCTACGAGCAGTACTTC.